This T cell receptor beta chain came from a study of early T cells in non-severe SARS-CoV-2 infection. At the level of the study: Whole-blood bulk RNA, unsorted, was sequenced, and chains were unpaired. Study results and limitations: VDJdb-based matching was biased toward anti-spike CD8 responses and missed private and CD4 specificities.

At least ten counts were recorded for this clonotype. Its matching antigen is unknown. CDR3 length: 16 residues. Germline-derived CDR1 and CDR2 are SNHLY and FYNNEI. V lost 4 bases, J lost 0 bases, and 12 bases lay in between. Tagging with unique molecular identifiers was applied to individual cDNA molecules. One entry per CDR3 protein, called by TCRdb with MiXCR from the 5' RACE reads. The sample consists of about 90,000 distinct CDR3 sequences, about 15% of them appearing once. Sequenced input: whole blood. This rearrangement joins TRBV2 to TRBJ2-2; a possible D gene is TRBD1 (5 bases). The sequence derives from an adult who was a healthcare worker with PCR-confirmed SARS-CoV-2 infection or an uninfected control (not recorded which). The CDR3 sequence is CASSVRRQSNTGELFF. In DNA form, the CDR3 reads TGTGCCAGCAGTGTCAGGAGACAGTCGAACACCGGGGAGCTGTTTTTT.